The T cell receptor beta chain described here comes from a study of PD-L1 blockade in urothelial cancer. Study as a whole: Researchers looked at the blood 3 weeks (second dose) and 6 weeks after treatment began. The median T cell count in blood samples was 110,000 to 150,000.

Sample time point: pretreatment peripheral blood. Synthetic TCR analog templates were spiked into all PCRs individually. Sequenced by immunoSEQ multiplex PCR; TCRdb stores in-frame clones only, minus some. The sample shows around 66,000 clones, around four fifths of them seen only once. The receptor was isolated from an older man with urothelial cancer. Sequenced material: PBMCs, taken around atezolizumab (anti-PD-L1) treatment.

The CDR3 region is CSALRGATEAFF. CDR3 coding DNA: TGCAGCGCCTTACGGGGGGCCACTGAAGCTTTCTTT. The gene calls are TRBV29-1 and TRBJ1-1; possible D gene TRBD1, 6 bases. Germline CDR1 SQVTM, CDR2 ANQGSEA. The CDR3 has 12 residues. V dropped 7 bases and J dropped 4 bases, with 13 bases sitting between them.